In its sample, the clone carrying this T cell receptor (beta chain) was seen many times. This sample was taken from a study of Graves' ophthalmopathy and Graves' hyperthyroidism. Study context: Before any treatment, peripheral blood was taken at the initial diagnosis.

Moderate-to-severe activity, CAS ≥3, NOSPECS ≥4 and a duration under 3 months were seen in donors with ophthalmopathy. RNA served as the template for amplifying TCR beta CDR3 regions. HTBI primers were used in a first-round RT-PCR, which preceded a second-round multiplex PCR. TCRdb fed the multiplex PCR reads into MiXCR, producing one record per CDR3 protein. The data contain fewer than 600,000 distinct CDR3 sequences, approximately 14% of them singletons. This CDR3 is built from 14 residues. The V end was cut by 3 bases, the J end by 3 bases, with 9 bases between. V usage is TRBV12-3 or TRBV12-4 and J usage is TRBJ1-3; TRBD1 might be the D (5 bases). The sequenced sample consisted of blood. This TCR came from a woman in her thirties with Graves' ophthalmopathy. This CDR3 reads CASSFLQGGNTIYF. CDR3 DNA: TGTGCCAGCAGTTTCCTCCAGGGTGGAAACACCATATATTTT.